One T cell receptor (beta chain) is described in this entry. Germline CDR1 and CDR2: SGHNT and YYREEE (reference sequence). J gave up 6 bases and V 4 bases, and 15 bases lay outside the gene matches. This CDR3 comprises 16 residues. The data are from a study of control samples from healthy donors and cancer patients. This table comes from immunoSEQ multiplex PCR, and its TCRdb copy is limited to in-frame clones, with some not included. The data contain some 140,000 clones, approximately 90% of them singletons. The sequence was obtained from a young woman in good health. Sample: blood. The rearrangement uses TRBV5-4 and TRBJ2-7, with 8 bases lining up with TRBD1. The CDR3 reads CASSPGGRTGFAEQYF. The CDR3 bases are TGTGCCAGCAGCCCAGGCGGACGGACAGGGTTTGCCGAGCAGTACTTC. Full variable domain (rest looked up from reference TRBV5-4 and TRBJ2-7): ETGVTQSPTHLIKTRGQQVTLRCSSQSGHNTVSWYQQALGQGPQFIFQYYREEENGRGNFPPRFSGLQFPNYSSELNVNALELDDSALYLCASSPGGRTGFAEQYFGPGTRLTVT.